The 3 T cell receptor beta chains below were found in one sample sequenced in a study of identical twins. TCRdb independently ran MiXCR on the 5' RACE reads; one entry per CDR3 protein. Among 600,000 to 800,000 distinct CDR3 sequences listed, 20% to 25% were seen once. These data are also associated with another study on T cells expressing NK-cell markers.

Sequences were obtained from PBMCs. The receptors originated from a woman aged 18-29 years in good health.

The chain is built from TRBV6-5 and TRBJ2-1, with TRBD2 identical over 10 bases. The V and J ends lost 4 bases and 4 bases, in that order; junction bases with no gene match: 4. The CDR3 is 15 residues long. The germline CDR1 and CDR2 sequences are MNHEY and SVGAGI. In DNA, the CDR3 is TGTGCCAGCAGTTCTAAGCGGGGGGGATACAATGAGCAGTTCTTC. This sequence encodes CASSSKRGGYNEQFF.

This chain uses TRBV7-9 with TRBJ2-5, with D possibly TRBD1 on 6 matching bases. The CDR3 is 15 amino acids. Germline loops: CDR1 SEHNR, CDR2 FQNEAQ (reference sequence). V dropped 5 bases and J dropped 3 bases, with 16 bases sitting between them. The CDR3 sequence: CASSPPRQGKETQYF. CDR3 coding DNA: TGTGCCAGCAGCCCCCCCCGGCAGGGGAAAGAGACCCAGTACTTC.

This clonotype has just a few counts. The V call is TRBV20-1, the J call TRBJ2-2, with 8 bases aligning to TRBD2. The CDR3 contains 17 residues. The V gene end was trimmed by 2 bases and the J gene end by 0 bases; junction bases not matched to a gene: 8. Germline-derived CDR1 and CDR2 are DFQATT and SNEGSKA (reference sequence). CDR3 loop: CSARPRPGLANTGELFF. The CDR3 nucleotides read TGCAGTGCTAGACCGCGACCGGGACTAGCGAACACCGGGGAGCTGTTTTTT.